The 21 T cell receptor beta chains below all came from one sample that was sequenced in a study of cytomegalovirus exposure and HLA in healthy donors. Vbeta (60) and Jbeta (13) primers were used in the PCR. Profiled with immunoSEQ multiplex PCR; TCRdb holds only in-frame clones, not every one. The specimen's table records over 75,000 clones. Sequencing used PBMCs. These receptors all come from a girl between 10 and 17 years old in good health and CMV-seropositive.

This chain links TRBV7-2 with TRBJ1-4, with 12 bases that match TRBD1. CDR3 length: 16 amino acids. In germline, CDR1 is SGHTA, CDR2 FQGNSA. The trim removed 5 bases at V and 8 bases at J, leaving 9 bases unmatched. CDR3 nucleotides: TGTGCCAGCAGCGAAGAGGGACAGGGGGCATGGGAAAAACTGTTTTTT. Protein sequence: CASSEEGQGAWEKLFF.

This rearrangement joins TRBV27 to TRBJ2-7, with 7 bases identical to TRBD1. V shed 5 bases, J shed 0 bases, and the junction held 4 bases outside the gene matches. The CDR3 spans 14 residues. The germline gives CDR1 MNHEY, CDR2 SMNVEV (reference sequence). CDR3 amino acids: CASSPQGDSYEQYF. DNA for the CDR3: TGTGCCAGCAGTCCGCAGGGGGACTCCTACGAGCAGTACTTC.

The gene calls are TRBV4-3 and TRBJ2-3; TRBD1 is a possible D gene (5 bases). V was clipped by 1 base and J by 2 bases, with 10 bases between them. Germline V lookup: CDR1 LGHNA, CDR2 YSLEER. The CDR3 consists of 15 residues. The CDR3 protein is CASSQGTKTTDTQYF. The CDR3 bases are TGCGCCAGCAGCCAAGGGACAAAGACCACAGATACGCAGTATTTT.

The chain combines TRBV6-5 with TRBJ2-5; D possibly corresponds to TRBD1 (5 bases). Germline V gene lookup returns CDR1 MNHEY and CDR2 SVGAGI. The CDR3 is 14 amino acids. V was cut by 0 bases and J by 5 bases, with 10 bases left in between. The CDR3, as DNA: TGTGCCAGCAGTTACTCCGCAGGGATCGAGACCCAGTACTTC. Its protein is CASSYSAGIETQYF.

The chain joins TRBV5-6 to TRBJ2-7; 10 positions agree with TRBD1. Unmatched junction bases numbered 20, after V lost 6 bases and J lost 5 bases. Germline CDR1 SGHDT, CDR2 YYEEEE. The CDR3 sequence is 18 residues long. The chain's CDR3 is CASTSPRNYRDRGDEQYF. In DNA form, the CDR3 reads TGTGCCAGCACCTCCCCGAGAAATTACCGGGACAGGGGCGACGAGCAGTACTTC.

Considering frequency, this clone is medium-sized. The V and J genes are TRBV7-9 and TRBJ1-6, with 8 bases fitting TRBD1. V shed 8 bases, J shed 8 bases, and the junction held 14 bases outside the gene matches. Germline V gene sequence: CDR1 SEHNR, CDR2 FQNEAQ (reference sequence). CDR3 length: 16 residues. The CDR3 is CASHQLVGQGDSPLHF. In DNA form, the CDR3 reads TGTGCCAGCCACCAACTCGTTGGACAGGGCGATTCACCCCTCCACTTT.

J is TRBJ1-3 and V is TRBV7-8, with D hard to call. With 4 bases removed from V and 4 bases from J, the gap between germline ends came to 8 bases. Germline V gene sequence: CDR1 SGHVS, CDR2 FQNEAQ. This CDR3 has 13 amino acids. CDR3 nucleotides: TGTGCCAGCAGCTCCGGGTCGGGAAACACCATATATTTT. Translated: CASSSGSGNTIYF.

J is TRBJ1-2 and V is TRBV9, with D possibly being TRBD1 (6 bases). The germline V gene encodes CDR1 SGDLS and CDR2 YYNGEE. The V and J ends lost 0 bases and 8 bases respectively, with 14 bases between them. This CDR3 has 14 amino acids. The CDR3, as DNA: TGTGCCAGCAGCGTAGGAGGGGGGGCTCGGGGCTACACCTTC. It yields the protein CASSVGGGARGYTF.

To note about this clone: The same CDR3 arises from other DNA sequences in this sample as well. V gene TRBV28 combines with J gene TRBJ2-3; D uncertain. The V end lost 1 base, the J end lost 4 bases, and 3 bases lay between the germline ends. CDR3 length equals 12 residues. From germline, CDR1 is MDHEN and CDR2 SYDVKM. For the CDR3, the DNA is TGTGCCAGCAGTTTATTCGCAGATACGCAGTATTTT. Its protein product is CASSLFADTQYF.

The chain has TRBV19 and TRBJ1-3; D is unclear. Trimming left V 3 bases short and J 1 base short, with 13 bases between. Germline CDR1 reads LNHDA; CDR2 reads SQIVND (reference sequence). The CDR3 runs 16 residues. The CDR3 nucleotides are TGTGCCAGTAGTATCGATTCGCCCGGGTCTGGAAACACCATATATTTT. Encoded protein: CASSIDSPGSGNTIYF.

V gene TRBV27 combines with J gene TRBJ2-3; TRBD2 is a possible D gene (6 bases). The germline V gene has CDR1 MNHEY and CDR2 SMNVEV (reference sequence). This CDR3 spans 16 amino acids. V was cut by 3 bases and J by 2 bases, with 15 bases left in between. This chain's CDR3 is CASSLTPGLHTDTQYF. In DNA, the CDR3 is TGTGCCAGCAGTTTGACGCCGGGACTCCACACAGATACGCAGTATTTT.

V gene TRBV7-9 combines with J gene TRBJ2-3; 11 bases match TRBD2. Per the germline V gene, CDR1 is SEHNR and CDR2 is FQNEAQ (reference sequence). The junction had 2 bases not matched to a gene; V was cut back by 1 base and J by 5 bases. The CDR3 has 15 residues. CDR3 sequence reads: CASSLVLAGGDTQYF. CDR3 DNA sequence: TGTGCCAGCAGCTTAGTCCTAGCGGGAGGAGATACGCAGTATTTT.

The gene calls are TRBV30 and TRBJ1-1, with D maybe TRBD1 (6 bases). The CDR3 has 13 residues. V lost 0 bases and J lost 4, with 9 bases in between. The germline V gene has CDR1 GTSNPN and CDR2 SVGIG (reference sequence). CDR3 region: CAWSVGGGTEAFF. As DNA, the CDR3 is TGTGCCTGGAGTGTAGGGGGGGGCACTGAAGCTTTCTTT. Drawing the rest from reference TRBV30 and TRBJ1-1, the complete variable domain is SQTIHQWPATLVQPVGSPLSLECTVEGTSNPNLYWYRQAAGRGLQLLFYSVGIGQISSEVPQNLSASRPQDRQFILSSKKLLLSDSGFYLCAWSVGGGTEAFFGQGTRLTVV.

The genes are TRBV5-5 and TRBJ1-1; TRBD1 is a possible D gene (6 bases). The V gene's germline CDR1 is SGHKS and CDR2 YYEKEE (reference sequence). The ends were cut back, 1 base at V and 6 bases at J, with 13 bases in the middle. The CDR3 sequence is 14 residues long. Written as DNA, the CDR3 is TGTGCCAGCAGCTTGTCCCAGGGGATCGCTGAAGCTTTCTTT. Translating gives CASSLSQGIAEAFF.

The chain joins TRBV27 to TRBJ2-1, with D perhaps TRBD2 (6 bases). The V gene lost 5 bases and the J gene lost 6 bases, with 26 bases spanning the gap. Germline V gene data show CDR1 as MNHEY and CDR2 as SMNVEV (reference sequence). This CDR3 region has 18 residues. CDR3 region: CASSPLERLRTGGNEQFF. In DNA form, the CDR3 reads TGTGCCAGCAGTCCCCTGGAACGACTCAGAACCGGGGGCAATGAGCAGTTCTTC.

The chain carries TRBV28 and TRBJ2-2, with 8 bases that match TRBD1. This CDR3 comprises 14 residues. The V and J ends lost 5 bases and 4 bases, in that order; junction bases with no gene match: 3. Germline CDR1 MDHEN, CDR2 SYDVKM. Here the CDR3 reads CASSGQGITGELFF. CDR3 coding DNA: TGTGCCAGCAGTGGACAGGGCATCACCGGGGAGCTGTTTTTT.

This sequence joins TRBV18 and TRBJ2-1, with TRBD1 matching 7 bases. V lost 4 bases to trimming and J lost 9 bases; unmatched junction nucleotides: 15. The CDR3 spans 16 residues. The germline V gene has CDR1 KGHSH and CDR2 LQKENI. Here the CDR3 DNA reads TGTGCCAGCTCACGCCCGACAGGGAAGGTCAGTAGTGAGCAGTTCTTC. Its translation is CASSRPTGKVSSEQFF. Full variable domain (outside the CDR3, taken from reference TRBV18 and TRBJ2-1): NAGVMQNPRHLVRRRGQEARLRCSPMKGHSHVYWYRQLPEEGLKFMVYLQKENIIDESGMPKERFSAEFPKEGPSILRIQQVVRGDSAAYFCASSRPTGKVSSEQFFGPGTRLTVL.

The CDR3 sequence: CASSYSGGLDGYTF. CDR3 coding DNA: TGTGCCAGCAGTTACTCGGGGGGGCTCGACGGCTACACCTTC. The chain combines TRBV6-5 with TRBJ1-2, with a possible D match to TRBD1 (6 bases). V was pared by 0 bases and J by 8 bases, with 13 bases between. CDR3 length equals 14 residues. CDR1 and CDR2 (germline): MNHEY, SVGAGI.

The gene calls are TRBV29-1 and TRBJ1-2; D uncertain. This CDR3 has 11 amino acids. V was pared by 7 bases and J by 0 bases, with 6 bases between. CDR1 and CDR2 (germline): SQVTM, ANQGSEA. The CDR3 is CSGAANYGYTF. The CDR3 DNA sequence: TGCAGCGGGGCCGCTAACTATGGCTACACCTTC.

V and J are TRBV7-8 and TRBJ1-6, with D perhaps TRBD1 (6 bases). V lost 3 bases and J 6 bases, leaving 15 bases between the germline ends. Looked up from germline, CDR1 is SGHVS and CDR2 is FQNEAQ. The CDR3 covers 16 residues. CDR3 DNA: TGTGCCAGCAGCTTGACGGACAGCCAGGCTAATTCACCCCTCCACTTT. As protein: CASSLTDSQANSPLHF.

The chain has TRBV13 and TRBJ1-1, with 9 bases lining up with TRBD1. V lost 5 bases to trimming and J lost 4 bases; unmatched junction nucleotides: 8. Germline V lookup: CDR1 PRHDT, CDR2 FYEKMQ (reference sequence). The CDR3 has 15 amino acids. The CDR3 protein is CASSPPGQGSTEAFF. The DNA for the CDR3 is TGTGCCAGCAGCCCCCCGGGACAGGGAAGCACTGAAGCTTTCTTT.